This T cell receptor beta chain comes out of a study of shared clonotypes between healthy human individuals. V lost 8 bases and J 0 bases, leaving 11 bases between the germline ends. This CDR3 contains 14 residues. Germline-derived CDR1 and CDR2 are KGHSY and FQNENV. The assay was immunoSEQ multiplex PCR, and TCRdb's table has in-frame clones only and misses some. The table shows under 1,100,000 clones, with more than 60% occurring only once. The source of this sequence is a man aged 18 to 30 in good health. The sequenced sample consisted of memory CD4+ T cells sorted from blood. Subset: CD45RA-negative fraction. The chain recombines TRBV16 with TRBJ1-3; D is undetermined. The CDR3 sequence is CASGDLSSGNTIYF. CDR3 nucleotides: TGTGCCAGCGGTGACTTGAGCTCTGGAAACACCATATATTTT.